The clone carrying this T cell receptor beta chain was seen a handful of times. Uncontrolled infection, other autoimmune disease, pregnancy and lactation each barred patients from inclusion. This sample stems from a study of T cells in Graves' hyperthyroidism and ophthalmopathy. CDR1 is SEHNR, CDR2 FQNEAQ, per germline (reference sequence). V was clipped by 4 bases and J by 2 bases, with 10 bases between them. This CDR3 comprises 14 residues. Amplified TCR beta CDR3 regions came from RNA transcripts. A first-round RT-PCR of the TCR CDR3 used the HTBI primer set. TCRdb passed the multiplex PCR reads through MiXCR, listing each CDR3 protein once. The table has around 340,000 distinct CDR3 sequences, 16% seen once.

The specimen sequenced was blood. The source is a man between 25 and 39 years old with Graves' hyperthyroidism. The chain has TRBV7-9 and TRBJ2-3; unclear D gene. Here the CDR3 DNA reads TGTGCCAGCAGCTCGACCCATCCCACAGATACGCAGTATTTT. Its translation is CASSSTHPTDTQYF.